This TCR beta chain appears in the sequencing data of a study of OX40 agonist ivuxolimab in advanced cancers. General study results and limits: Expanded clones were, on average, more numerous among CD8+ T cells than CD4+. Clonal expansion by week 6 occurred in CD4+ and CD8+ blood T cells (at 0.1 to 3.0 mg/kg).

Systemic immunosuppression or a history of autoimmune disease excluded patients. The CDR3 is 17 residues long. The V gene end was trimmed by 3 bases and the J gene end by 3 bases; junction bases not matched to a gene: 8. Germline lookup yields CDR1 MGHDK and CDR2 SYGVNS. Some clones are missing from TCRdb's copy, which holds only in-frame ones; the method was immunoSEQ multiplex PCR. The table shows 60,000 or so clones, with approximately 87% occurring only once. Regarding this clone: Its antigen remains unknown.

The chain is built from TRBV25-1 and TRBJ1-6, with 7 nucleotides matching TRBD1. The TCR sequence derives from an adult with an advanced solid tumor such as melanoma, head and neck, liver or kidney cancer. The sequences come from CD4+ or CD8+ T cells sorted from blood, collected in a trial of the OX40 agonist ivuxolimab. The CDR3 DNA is TGTGCCAGCAGTGACACTGACAGGGCACACTATAATTCACCCCTCCACTTT. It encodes CASSDTDRAHYNSPLHF.